The following is a T cell receptor beta chain sequence with its context. The source of the sample is a study of T cell repertoires in cytomegalovirus infection. Each CDR3 protein gets one entry after TCRdb re-called the reads with MiXCR. The sample shows around 550,000 distinct CDR3 sequences, around 27% of them seen only once. This CDR3 spans 13 amino acids. Per the germline V gene, CDR1 is KGHDR and CDR2 is SFDVKD. Trimming removed 7 bases from V and 8 bases from J; junction bases left unmatched: 5. V and J are TRBV24-1 and TRBJ2-1; 9 bases are shared with TRBD2. This TCR was sampled from a human donor in good health (CMV status not recorded). Some clones in this sample may be carry-over from other donors' samples. Sequencing was performed on PBMCs. In nucleotides, the CDR3 is TGTGCCACCAGAGCGGGAGGCGTCGATGAGCAGTTCTTC. Protein sequence: CATRAGGVDEQFF.